This T cell receptor (beta chain) was sequenced in a study of blood T cell repertoires in COVID-19. Sequencing was performed with immunoSEQ multiplex PCR; in TCRdb, only in-frame clones are kept and a portion is missing. This table has some 210,000 clones, just under 85% appearing once. The trim removed 1 base at V and 8 bases at J, leaving 7 bases unmatched. Germline-derived CDR1 and CDR2 are SQVTM and ANQGSEA. CDR3 length: 13 amino acids. The gene calls are TRBV29-1 and TRBJ1-2, with 7 bases aligning to TRBD1. Sequenced input: peripheral blood. The source of this sequence is a woman aged 45-65 years with active or convalescent COVID-19. The DNA for the CDR3 is TGCAGCGTTGAAGGCGATGGGGGACAGGGCTACACCTTC. Amino acid sequence: CSVEGDGGQGYTF. Complete variable domain (other parts from reference TRBV29-1 and TRBJ1-2): SAVISQKPSRDICQRGTSLTIQCQVDSQVTMMFWYRQQPGQSLTLIATANQGSEATYESGFVIDKFPISRPNLTFSTLTVSNMSPEDSSIYLCSVEGDGGQGYTFGSGTRLTVV.